Only a few counts were recorded for the clone carrying this T cell receptor (beta chain). The antigen remains undetermined. In TCRdb, the reads were re-called with MiXCR into one record per CDR3 protein. The table records about 100,000 distinct CDR3 sequences, 23% of them present only once. The CDR3 spans 15 residues. V was shortened by 2 bases and J by 6 bases, with 13 bases between the two germline ends. Germline V gene sequence: CDR1 LGHNA, CDR2 YSLEER. The data are from a study of T cell repertoires in cytomegalovirus infection. Study-level background: Based on public TCR beta signatures, there were indications of CMV infection and of a matching HLA type.

General study findings and limits: The response measured ex vivo was dominated by TCR beta clonotypes (HLA-C-restricted and CMV-specific). Using cumulative public TCR beta family frequency, the authors identified those who carried CMV together with the relevant HLA.

The TCR sequence derives from a human donor in good health (CMV status not recorded). Some clones in this sample may be carry-over from other donors' samples. The V gene is TRBV4-3, the J gene TRBJ2-2; D may be TRBD2 (6 bases). Material: CD8+ T cells from PBMCs. CDR3 in amino acids: CASSQYGGVPGELFF. In DNA form, the CDR3 reads TGCGCCAGCAGCCAATACGGAGGGGTCCCCGGGGAGCTGTTTTTT.